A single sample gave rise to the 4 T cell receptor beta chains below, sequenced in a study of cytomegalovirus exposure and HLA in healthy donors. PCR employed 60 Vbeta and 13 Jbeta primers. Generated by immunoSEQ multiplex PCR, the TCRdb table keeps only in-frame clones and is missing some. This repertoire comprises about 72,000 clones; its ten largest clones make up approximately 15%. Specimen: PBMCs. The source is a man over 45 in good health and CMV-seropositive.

In nucleotides, the CDR3 is TGTGCCAGCAGGGGACAGGGTCACACCTTC. It codes for CASRGQGHTF. The chain carries TRBV28 and TRBJ1-2; TRBD1 aligns across 9 bases. In germline, CDR1 is MDHEN, CDR2 SYDVKM. The CDR3 has 10 amino acids. The trim removed 6 bases at V and 12 bases at J, leaving 2 bases unmatched.

The CDR3 region is CATSRPGVGGQGEAFF. CDR3 DNA: TGTGCCACCAGCAGACCTGGCGTAGGGGGACAGGGTGAAGCTTTCTTT. The chain links TRBV15 to TRBJ1-1, with 9 bases aligning to TRBD1. V trimming: 2 bases; J trimming: 7 bases; junction bases outside the gene matches: 11. This CDR3 region has 16 residues. CDR1 and CDR2 (germline): LNHNV, YYDKDF (reference sequence).

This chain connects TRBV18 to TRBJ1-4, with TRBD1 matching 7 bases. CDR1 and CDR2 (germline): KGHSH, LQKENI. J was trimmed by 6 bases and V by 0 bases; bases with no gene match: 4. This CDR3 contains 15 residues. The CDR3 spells CASSPPGDRDEKLFF. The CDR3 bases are TGTGCCAGCTCACCACCGGGGGACAGAGATGAAAAACTGTTTTTT. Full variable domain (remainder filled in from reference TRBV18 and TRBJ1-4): NAGVMQNPRHLVRRRGQEARLRCSPMKGHSHVYWYRQLPEEGLKFMVYLQKENIIDESGMPKERFSAEFPKEGPSILRIQQVVRGDSAAYFCASSPPGDRDEKLFFGSGTQLSVL.

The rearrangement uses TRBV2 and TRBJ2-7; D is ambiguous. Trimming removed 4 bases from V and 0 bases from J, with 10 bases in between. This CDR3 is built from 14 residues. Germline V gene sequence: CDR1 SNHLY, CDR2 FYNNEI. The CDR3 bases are TGTGCCAGCAGTGCAGGTCCTAGCTCCTACGAGCAGTACGTC. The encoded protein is CASSAGPSSYEQYV.